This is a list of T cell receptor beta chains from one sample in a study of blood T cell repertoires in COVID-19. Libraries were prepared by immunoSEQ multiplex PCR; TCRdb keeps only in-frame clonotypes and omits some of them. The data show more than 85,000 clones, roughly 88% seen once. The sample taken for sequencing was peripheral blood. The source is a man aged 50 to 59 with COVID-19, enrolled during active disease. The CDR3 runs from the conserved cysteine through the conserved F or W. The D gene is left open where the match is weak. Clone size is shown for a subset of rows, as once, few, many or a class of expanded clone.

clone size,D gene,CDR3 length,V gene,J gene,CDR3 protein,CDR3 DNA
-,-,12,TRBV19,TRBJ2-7,CASSMGGGPSYF,TGTGCCAGTAGTATGGGAGGGGGACCCTCATACTTC
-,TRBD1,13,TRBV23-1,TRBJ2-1,CARRTGGYNEQFF,TGCGCCAGAAGGACAGGGGGCTACAATGAGCAGTTCTTC
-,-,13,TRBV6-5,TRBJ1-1,CASGPGLTTEAFF,TGTGCCAGCGGACCGGGACTGACCACTGAAGCTTTCTTT
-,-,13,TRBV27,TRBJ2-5,CASSFGRAETQYF,TGTGCCAGCAGTTTCGGGAGAGCAGAGACCCAGTACTTC
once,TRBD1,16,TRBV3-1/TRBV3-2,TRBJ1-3,CASSQRGTGFGNTIYF,TGTGCCAGCAGCCAACGGGGGACAGGGTTCGGAAACACCATATATTTT
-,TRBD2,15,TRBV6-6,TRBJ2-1,CASSDATSGYNEQFF,TGTGCCAGCAGTGACGCGACTAGCGGGTACAATGAGCAGTTCTTC
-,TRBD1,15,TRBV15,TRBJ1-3,CATSTGQLTGNTIYF,TGTGCCACCAGTACGGGACAGCTAACTGGAAACACCATATATTTT
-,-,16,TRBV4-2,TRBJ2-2,CASSQDQGMSTGELFF,TGTGCCAGCAGCCAAGATCAGGGGATGAGCACCGGGGAGCTGTTTTTT
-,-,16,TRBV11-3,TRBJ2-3,CASSAGLRGSTDTQYF,TGTGCCAGCAGCGCCGGCCTCCGGGGGAGCACAGATACGCAGTATTTT
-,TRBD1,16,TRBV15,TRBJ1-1,CATSRDPQGASTEAFF,TGTGCCACCAGCAGAGATCCCCAGGGGGCTTCCACTGAAGCTTTCTTT
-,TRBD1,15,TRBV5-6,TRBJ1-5,CASSLGRGLNQPQHF,TGTGCCAGCAGCTTGGGCAGGGGGCTCAATCAGCCCCAGCATTTT
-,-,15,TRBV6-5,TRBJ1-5,CASSYSQYSNQPQHF,TGTGCCAGCAGTTACTCTCAGTATAGCAATCAGCCCCAGCATTTT
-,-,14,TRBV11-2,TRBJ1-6,CASSLGTEGSPLHF,TGTGCCAGCAGCTTGGGGACGGAGGGTTCACCCCTCCACTTT
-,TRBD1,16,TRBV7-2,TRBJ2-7,CASRRPGQGASYEQYF,TGTGCCAGCAGGCGTCCGGGACAGGGGGCATCCTACGAGCAGTACTTC
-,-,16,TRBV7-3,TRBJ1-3,CASSLGDFSSGNTIYF,TGTGCCAGCAGCTTAGGGGACTTCAGCTCTGGAAACACCATATATTTT
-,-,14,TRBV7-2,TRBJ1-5,CASSLSGGTQPQHF,TGTGCCAGCAGCTTATCGGGGGGAACTCAGCCCCAGCATTTT
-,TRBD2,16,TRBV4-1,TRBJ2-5,CASSQQLAGEGETQYF,TGCGCCAGCAGCCAACAACTAGCGGGGGAGGGAGAGACCCAGTACTTC
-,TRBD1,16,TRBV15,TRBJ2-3,CATSRGSGGEVDTQYF,TGTGCCACCAGCAGAGGATCAGGGGGCGAGGTAGATACGCAGTATTTT
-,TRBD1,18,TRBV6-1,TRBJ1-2,CASSGGTGSLLGGYGYTF,TGTGCCAGCAGTGGAGGGACAGGGAGCCTGCTAGGAGGCTATGGCTACACCTTC
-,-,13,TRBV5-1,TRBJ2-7,CASSLDANYEQYF,TGCGCCAGCAGCTTGGATGCTAACTACGAGCAGTACTTC
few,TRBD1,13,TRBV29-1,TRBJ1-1,CSVTTGRYTEAFF,TGCAGCGTCACGACAGGGAGGTATACTGAAGCTTTCTTT
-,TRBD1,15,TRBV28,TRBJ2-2,CASTEGQGIIGELFF,TGTGCCAGCACCGAAGGACAGGGAATAATCGGGGAGCTGTTTTTT
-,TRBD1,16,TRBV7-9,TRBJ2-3,CASSLTGGRSTDTQYF,TGTGCCAGCAGCTTAACAGGGGGCCGGTCTACAGATACGCAGTATTTT
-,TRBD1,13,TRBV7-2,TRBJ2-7,CASSSGQGLEQYF,TGTGCCAGCAGCAGTGGACAGGGCCTCGAGCAGTACTTC
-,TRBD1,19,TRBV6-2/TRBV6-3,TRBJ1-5,CASSDRDRTRWRSNQPQHF,TGTGCCAGCAGCGACCGGGACAGGACCCGCTGGCGTAGCAATCAGCCCCAGCATTTT
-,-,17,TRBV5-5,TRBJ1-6,CASSLRLGGPTNSPLHF,TGTGCCAGCAGCCTCAGGTTGGGGGGGCCGACCAATTCACCCCTCCACTTT
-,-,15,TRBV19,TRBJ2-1,CASSIRTTIYNEQFF,TGTGCCAGTAGTATTAGGACTACCATCTACAATGAGCAGTTCTTC
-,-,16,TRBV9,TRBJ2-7,CASSVSPKSASYEQYF,TGTGCCAGCAGCGTCTCCCCCAAGTCAGCGTCCTACGAGCAGTACTTC
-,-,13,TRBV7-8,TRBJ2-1,CASSLGTYNEQFF,TGTGCCAGCAGCTTGGGCACCTACAATGAGCAGTTCTTC
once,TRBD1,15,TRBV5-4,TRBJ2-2,CASSPGQPNTGELFF,TGTGCCAGCAGCCCGGGACAGCCGAACACCGGGGAGCTGTTTTTT
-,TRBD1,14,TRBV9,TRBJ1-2,CASSPRQGTYGYTF,TGTGCCAGCAGCCCAAGACAGGGGACCTATGGCTACACCTTC
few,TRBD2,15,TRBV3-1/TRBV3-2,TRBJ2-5,CASTLSGGADETQYF,TGTGCCAGCACCCTTAGCGGGGGGGCCGACGAGACCCAGTACTTC
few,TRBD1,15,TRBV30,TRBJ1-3,CAWSEGQGYGNTIYF,TGTGCCTGGAGTGAGGGACAGGGCTATGGAAACACCATATATTTT